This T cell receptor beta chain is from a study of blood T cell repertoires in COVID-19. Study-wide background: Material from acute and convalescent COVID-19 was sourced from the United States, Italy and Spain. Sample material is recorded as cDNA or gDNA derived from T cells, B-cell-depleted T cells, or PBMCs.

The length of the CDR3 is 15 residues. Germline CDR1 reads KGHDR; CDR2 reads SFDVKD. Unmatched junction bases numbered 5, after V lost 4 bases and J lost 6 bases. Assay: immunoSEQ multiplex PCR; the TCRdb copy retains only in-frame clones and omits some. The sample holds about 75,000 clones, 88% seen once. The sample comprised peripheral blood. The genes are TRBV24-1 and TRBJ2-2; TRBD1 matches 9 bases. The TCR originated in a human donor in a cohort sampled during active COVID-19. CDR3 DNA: TGTGCCACCAGTGACCTCGGACAGGGGCCCGGGGAGCTGTTTTTT. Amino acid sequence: CATSDLGQGPGELFF.